These 6 T cell receptor beta chains share one sample of origin, sequenced in a study of T cells expressing NK-cell markers. TCRdb re-called the 5' RACE reads and gives one entry per CDR3 protein, without DNA. This sample's clone table lists roughly 380,000 distinct CDR3 sequences. Specimen: blood T cells: a sorted CD56 or NKG2C T cell subset, CD4+ or CD8+ T cells, or bulk PBMC T cells (not recorded which). The receptors originated from a man between 18 and 69 years old in good health.

V and J are TRBV11-2 and TRBJ2-5; the TCRdb D gene call, TRBD1, has no DNA to confirm it. This CDR3 has 17 amino acids. Germline assignment: CDR1 SGHAT and CDR2 FQNNGV. The CDR3: CASSLDLGGRVRETQYF.

V usage is TRBV15 and J usage is TRBJ2-3; the D call of TRBD1 rests on TCRdb alone, since no DNA is present to check it. Germline values: CDR1 LNHNV, CDR2 YYDKDF (reference sequence). The CDR3 is made up of 18 amino acids. This CDR3 reads CATSRATGGQGDTDTQYF.

This rearrangement joins TRBV2 to TRBJ1-5; TCRdb designates TRBD1, a call that cannot be tested without DNA. Germline values: CDR1 SNHLY, CDR2 FYNNEI. The CDR3 extends over 14 amino acids. The CDR3 loop reads CASEEGQANQPQHF.

The genes are TRBV4-2 and TRBJ2-5; TCRdb's D gene call, TRBD2, goes unchecked for lack of DNA. Germline lookup yields CDR1 LGHNA and CDR2 YNFKEQ. The CDR3 is 15 residues long. CDR3 protein: CASSPLAGARETQYF.

This chain links TRBV6-5 with TRBJ2-2; the TCRdb call, TRBD2, lacks DNA for checking. Germline V gene lookup returns CDR1 MNHEY and CDR2 SVGAGI. The CDR3 sequence is 18 residues long. CDR3 residues: CASSSGLAGTTNTGELFF.

The chain is built from TRBV2 and TRBJ2-7; TCRdb lists TRBD1, though no DNA is available to test this call. The CDR3 covers 13 residues. CDR1 and CDR2 from the germline V gene are SNHLY and FYNNEI. The CDR3 loop is CASSLMGVYEQYF.